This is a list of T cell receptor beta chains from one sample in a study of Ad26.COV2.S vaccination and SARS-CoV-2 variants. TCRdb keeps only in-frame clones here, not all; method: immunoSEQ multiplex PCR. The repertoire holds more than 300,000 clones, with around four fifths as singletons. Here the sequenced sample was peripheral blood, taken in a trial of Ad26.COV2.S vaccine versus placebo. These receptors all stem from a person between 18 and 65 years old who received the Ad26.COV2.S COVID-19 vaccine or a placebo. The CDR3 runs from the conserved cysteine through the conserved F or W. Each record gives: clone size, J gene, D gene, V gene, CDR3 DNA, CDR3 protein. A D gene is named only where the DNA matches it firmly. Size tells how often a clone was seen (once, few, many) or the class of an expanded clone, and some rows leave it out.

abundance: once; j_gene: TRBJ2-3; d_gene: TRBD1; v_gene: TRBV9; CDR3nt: TGTGCCAGCAGCGCGACAGGGACCTTGGATACGCAGTATTTT; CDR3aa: CASSATGTLDTQYF
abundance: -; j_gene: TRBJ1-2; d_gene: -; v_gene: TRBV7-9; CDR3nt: TGTGCCAGCAGCACAGGGCGAGACTATGGCTACACCTTC; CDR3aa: CASSTGRDYGYTF
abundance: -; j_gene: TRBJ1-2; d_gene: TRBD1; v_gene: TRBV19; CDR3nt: TGTGCCAGTAGTGTTCATCAGACAGGGCGCTACACCTTC; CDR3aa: CASSVHQTGRYTF
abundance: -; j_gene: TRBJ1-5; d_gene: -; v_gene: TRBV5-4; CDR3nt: TGTGCCAGCAGCTTGGAAAGGGATAATCAGCCCCAGCATTTT; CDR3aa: CASSLERDNQPQHF
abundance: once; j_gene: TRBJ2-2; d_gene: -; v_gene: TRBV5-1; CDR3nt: TGCGCCAGCAGCCCGATGCTCGGGGAGCTGTTTTTT; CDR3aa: CASSPMLGELFF
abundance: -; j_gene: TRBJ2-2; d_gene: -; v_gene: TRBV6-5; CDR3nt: TGTGCCAGCACCTACTCGGGCGGGGAGAACACCGGGGAGCTGTTTTTT; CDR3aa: CASTYSGGENTGELFF
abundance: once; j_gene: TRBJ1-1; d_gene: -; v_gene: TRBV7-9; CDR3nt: TGTGCCAGCAGCAAACTCTCGGGGGCTTGGACTGAAGCTTTCTTT; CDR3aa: CASSKLSGAWTEAFF
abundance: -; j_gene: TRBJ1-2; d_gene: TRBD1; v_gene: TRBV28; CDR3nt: TGTGCCAGCTCGAGCAACCCGGGGACAGCCTATGGCTACACCTTC; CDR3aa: CASSSNPGTAYGYTF
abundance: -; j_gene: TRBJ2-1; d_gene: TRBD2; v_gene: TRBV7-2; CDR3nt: TGTGCCAGCAGCCCATCCCCCTATAAGCGGGGGGGCCAGAATGAGCAGTTCTTC; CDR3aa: CASSPSPYKRGGQNEQFF
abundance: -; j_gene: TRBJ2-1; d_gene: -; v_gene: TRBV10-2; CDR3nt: TGCGCCAGCAGCAGGGGTTCCTACAATGAGCAGTTCTTC; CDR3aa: CASSRGSYNEQFF
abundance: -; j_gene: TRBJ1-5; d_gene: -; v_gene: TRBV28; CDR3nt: TGTGCCAGCAGGGCGAGCAATCAGCCCCAGCATTTT; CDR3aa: CASRASNQPQHF
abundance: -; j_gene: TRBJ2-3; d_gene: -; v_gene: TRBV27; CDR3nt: TGTGCCAGCAGGGTCCATACGCAGTATTTT; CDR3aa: CASRVHTQYF